This T cell receptor (beta chain) was retrieved from a study of T cell repertoires in cytomegalovirus infection. Study at large: HLA-C-restricted CMV epitopes, recently identified, and well-studied HLA-B-restricted ones were used by the study. General observations from the study: Ex vivo, HLA-C-restricted CMV-specific TCR beta clonotypes prevailed over the rest of the response. Of the TCR beta families, the public ones yielded a cumulative frequency that identified carriers of CMV plus the relevant HLA.

TCRdb re-called the reads with MiXCR, one entry per CDR3 protein. The sample holds roughly 700,000 distinct CDR3 sequences; roughly 30% are singletons and the top ten take 15% to 20%. Comment on this clonotype: The antigen is undetermined.

The J segment lost 9 bases and the V segment lost 0 bases, leaving 16 bases of the junction unmatched. Germline-derived CDR1 and CDR2 are DFQATT and SNEGSKA (reference sequence). This CDR3 has 17 amino acids. The chain recombines TRBV20-1 with TRBJ2-5; the match to TRBD2 covers 10 bases. The receptor's source is a human donor in good health (CMV status not recorded). Some clones in this sample may be carry-over from other donors' samples. The sample here was cultured PBMCs, taken from culture after CMV antigen stimulation. The CDR3 DNA is TGCAGTGCTAGAGATGTGCTAGCGGGAGCCCCCCCGCGGGCCCAGTACTTC. It specifies CSARDVLAGAPPRAQYF.